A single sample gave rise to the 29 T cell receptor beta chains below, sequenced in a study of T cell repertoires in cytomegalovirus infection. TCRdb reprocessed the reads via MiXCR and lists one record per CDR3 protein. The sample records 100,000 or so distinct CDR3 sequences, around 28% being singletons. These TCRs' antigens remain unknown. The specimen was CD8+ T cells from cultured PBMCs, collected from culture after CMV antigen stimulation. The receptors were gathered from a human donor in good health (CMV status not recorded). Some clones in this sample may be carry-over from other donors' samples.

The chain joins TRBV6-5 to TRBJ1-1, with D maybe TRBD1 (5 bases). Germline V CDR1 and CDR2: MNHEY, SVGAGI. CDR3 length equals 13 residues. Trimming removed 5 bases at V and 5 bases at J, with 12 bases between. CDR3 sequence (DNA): TGTGCCAGCAGTCCACGGGGGGGGACTGAAGCTTTCTTT. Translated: CASSPRGGTEAFF.

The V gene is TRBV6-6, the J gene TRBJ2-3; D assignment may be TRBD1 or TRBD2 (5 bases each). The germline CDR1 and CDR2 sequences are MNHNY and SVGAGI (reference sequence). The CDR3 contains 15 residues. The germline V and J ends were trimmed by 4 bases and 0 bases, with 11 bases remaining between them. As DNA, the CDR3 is TGTGCCAGCAGTTTCCCCGGGGCTAGCACAGATACGCAGTATTTT. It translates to CASSFPGASTDTQYF.

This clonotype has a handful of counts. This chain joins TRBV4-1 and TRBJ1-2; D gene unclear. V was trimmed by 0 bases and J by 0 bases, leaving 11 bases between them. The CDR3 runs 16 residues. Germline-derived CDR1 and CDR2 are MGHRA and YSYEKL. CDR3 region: CASSQDRQQANYGYTF. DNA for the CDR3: TGCGCCAGCAGCCAAGATAGGCAGCAAGCTAACTATGGCTACACCTTC.

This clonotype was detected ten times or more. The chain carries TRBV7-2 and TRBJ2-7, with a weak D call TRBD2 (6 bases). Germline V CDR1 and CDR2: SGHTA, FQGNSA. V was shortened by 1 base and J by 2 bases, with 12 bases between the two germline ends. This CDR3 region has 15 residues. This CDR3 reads CASSLVGGGTYEQYF. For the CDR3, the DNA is TGTGCCAGCAGCTTAGTAGGTGGGGGGACCTACGAGCAGTACTTC.

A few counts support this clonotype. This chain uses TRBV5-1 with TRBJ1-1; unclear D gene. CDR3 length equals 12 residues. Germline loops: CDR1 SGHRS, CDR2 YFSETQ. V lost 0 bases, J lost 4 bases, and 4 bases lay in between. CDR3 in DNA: TGCGCCAGCAGCTTGGACCCCACTGAAGCTTTCTTT. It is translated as CASSLDPTEAFF.

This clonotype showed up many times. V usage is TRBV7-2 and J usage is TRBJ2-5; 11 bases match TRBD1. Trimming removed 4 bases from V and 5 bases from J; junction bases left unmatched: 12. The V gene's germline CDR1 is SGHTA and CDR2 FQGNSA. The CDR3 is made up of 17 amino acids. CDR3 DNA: TGTGCCAGCAGCTCACCGTGGGACAGGGGGGGTTCGGAGACCCAGTACTTC. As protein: CASSSPWDRGGSETQYF.

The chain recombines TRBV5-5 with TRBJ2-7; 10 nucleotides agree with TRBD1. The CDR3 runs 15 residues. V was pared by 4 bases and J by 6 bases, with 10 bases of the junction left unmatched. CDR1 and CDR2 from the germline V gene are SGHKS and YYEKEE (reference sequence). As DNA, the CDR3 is TGTGCCAGCAGCCTAGGGGGACAGGGGCTTCGCGAGCAGTACTTC. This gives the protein CASSLGGQGLREQYF. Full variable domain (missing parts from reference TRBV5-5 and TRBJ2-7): DAGVTQSPTHLIKTRGQQVTLRCSPISGHKSVSWYQQVLGQGPQFIFQYYEKEERGRGNFPDRFSARQFPNYSSELNVNALLLGDSALYLCASSLGGQGLREQYFGPGTRLTVT.

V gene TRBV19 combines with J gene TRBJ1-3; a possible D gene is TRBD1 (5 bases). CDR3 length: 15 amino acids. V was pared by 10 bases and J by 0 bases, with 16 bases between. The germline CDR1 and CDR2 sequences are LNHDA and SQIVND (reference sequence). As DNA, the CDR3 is TGTGCCACCCAGGGCTTCACCCCCTCTGGAAACACCATATATTTT. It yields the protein CATQGFTPSGNTIYF. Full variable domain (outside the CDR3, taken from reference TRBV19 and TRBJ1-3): DGGITQSPKYLFRKEGQNVTLSCEQNLNHDAMYWYRQDPGQGLRLIYYSQIVNDFQKGDIAEGYSVSREKKESFPLTVTSAQKNPTAFYLCATQGFTPSGNTIYFGEGSWLTVV.

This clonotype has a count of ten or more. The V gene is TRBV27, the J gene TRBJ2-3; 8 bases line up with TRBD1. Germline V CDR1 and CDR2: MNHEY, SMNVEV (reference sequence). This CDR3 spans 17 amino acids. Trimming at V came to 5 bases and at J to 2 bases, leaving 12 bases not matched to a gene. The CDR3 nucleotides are TGTGCCAGCAGTCCCACCCGGGGGACAGGAGACACAGATACGCAGTATTTT. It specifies CASSPTRGTGDTDTQYF.

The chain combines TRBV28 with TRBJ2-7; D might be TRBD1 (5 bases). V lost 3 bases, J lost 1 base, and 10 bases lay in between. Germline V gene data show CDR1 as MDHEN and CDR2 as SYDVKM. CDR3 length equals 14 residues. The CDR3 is CASSFTGLSYEQYF. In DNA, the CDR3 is TGTGCCAGCAGTTTCACAGGTTTATCCTACGAGCAGTACTTC. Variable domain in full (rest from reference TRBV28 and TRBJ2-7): DVKVTQSSRYLVKRTGEKVFLECVQDMDHENMFWYRQDPGLGLRLIYFSYDVKMKEKGDIPEGYSVSREKKERFSLILESASTNQTSMYLCASSFTGLSYEQYFGPGTRLTVT.

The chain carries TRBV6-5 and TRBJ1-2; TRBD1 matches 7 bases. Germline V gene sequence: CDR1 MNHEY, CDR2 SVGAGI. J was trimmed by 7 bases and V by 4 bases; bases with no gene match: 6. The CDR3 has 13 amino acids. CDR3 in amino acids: CASSSFGQAGYTF. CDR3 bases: TGTGCCAGCAGTTCTTTCGGACAGGCTGGCTACACCTTC.

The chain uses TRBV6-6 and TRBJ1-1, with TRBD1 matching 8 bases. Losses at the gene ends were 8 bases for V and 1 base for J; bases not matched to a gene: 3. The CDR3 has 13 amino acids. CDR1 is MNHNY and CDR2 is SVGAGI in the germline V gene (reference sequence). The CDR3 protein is CASGTGSNTEAFF. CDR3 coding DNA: TGTGCCAGCGGGACAGGATCGAACACTGAAGCTTTCTTT.

The CDR3 loop reads CASSLVWGEQFF. The CDR3, as DNA: TGTGCCAGCAGCTTGGTTTGGGGTGAGCAGTTCTTC. This rearrangement joins TRBV5-6 to TRBJ2-1; D remains unclear. Germline V lookup: CDR1 SGHDT, CDR2 YYEEEE. CDR3 size: 12 residues. V dropped 0 bases and J dropped 9 bases, with 7 bases sitting between them. The full variable domain, its missing parts supplied by reference TRBV5-6 and TRBJ2-1, is DAGVTQSPTHLIKTRGQQVTLRCSPKSGHDTVSWYQQALGQGPQFIFQYYEEEERQRGNFPDRFSGHQFPNYSSELNVNALLLGDSALYLCASSLVWGEQFFGPGTRLTVL.

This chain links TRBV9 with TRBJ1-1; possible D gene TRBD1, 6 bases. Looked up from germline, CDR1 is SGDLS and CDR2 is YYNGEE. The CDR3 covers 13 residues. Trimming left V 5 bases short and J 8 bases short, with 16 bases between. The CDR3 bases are TGTGCCAGCAGGGGAGGGCGAGACAGGGAAGCTTTCTTT. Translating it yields CASRGGRDREAFF.

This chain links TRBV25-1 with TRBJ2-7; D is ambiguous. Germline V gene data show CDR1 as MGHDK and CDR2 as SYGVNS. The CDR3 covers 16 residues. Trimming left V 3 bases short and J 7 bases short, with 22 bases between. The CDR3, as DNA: TGTGCCAGCAGTGACCGGTCAAAGGGATACCTACGGGAGCAGTACTTC. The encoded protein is CASSDRSKGYLREQYF.

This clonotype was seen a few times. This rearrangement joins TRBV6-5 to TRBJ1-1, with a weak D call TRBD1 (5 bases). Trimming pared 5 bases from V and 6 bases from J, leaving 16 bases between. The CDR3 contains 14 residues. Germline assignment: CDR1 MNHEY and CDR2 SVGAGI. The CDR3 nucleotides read TGTGCCAGCAGTCCAGGGTTAGTATCCCCTGAAGCTTTCTTT. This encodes CASSPGLVSPEAFF.

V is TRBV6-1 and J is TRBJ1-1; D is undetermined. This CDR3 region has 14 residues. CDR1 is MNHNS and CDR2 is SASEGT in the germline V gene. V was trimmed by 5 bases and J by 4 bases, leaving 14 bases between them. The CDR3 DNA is TGTGCCAGCAGTTATAACCCCAGACCCACTGAAGCTTTCTTT. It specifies CASSYNPRPTEAFF.

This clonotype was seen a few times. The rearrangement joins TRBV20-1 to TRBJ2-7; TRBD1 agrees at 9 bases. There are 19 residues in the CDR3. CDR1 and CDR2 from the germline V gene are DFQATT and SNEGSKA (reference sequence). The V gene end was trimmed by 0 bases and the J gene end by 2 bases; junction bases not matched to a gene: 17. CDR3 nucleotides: TGCAGTGCTAGAGAGCCGGGGGACAGGGTAGACAGTTCTCCCTACGAGCAGTACTTC. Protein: CSAREPGDRVDSSPYEQYF.

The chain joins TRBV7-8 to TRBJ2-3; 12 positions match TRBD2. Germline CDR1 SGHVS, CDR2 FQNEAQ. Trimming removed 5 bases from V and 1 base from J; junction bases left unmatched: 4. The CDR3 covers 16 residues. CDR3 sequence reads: CASSGWTSGGTDTQYF. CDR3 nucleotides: TGTGCCAGCAGCGGTTGGACTAGCGGGGGCACAGATACGCAGTATTTT.

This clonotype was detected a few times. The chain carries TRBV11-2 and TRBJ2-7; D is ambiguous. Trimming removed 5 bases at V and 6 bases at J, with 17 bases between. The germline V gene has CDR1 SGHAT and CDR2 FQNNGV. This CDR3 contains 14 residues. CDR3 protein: CASSPKPISGEQYF. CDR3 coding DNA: TGTGCCAGCAGCCCAAAGCCCATATCTGGCGAGCAGTACTTC.

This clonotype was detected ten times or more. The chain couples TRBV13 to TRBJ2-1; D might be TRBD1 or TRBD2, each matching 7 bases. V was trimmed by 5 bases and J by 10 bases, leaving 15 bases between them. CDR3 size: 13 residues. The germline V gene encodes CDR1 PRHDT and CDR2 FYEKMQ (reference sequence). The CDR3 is CASSTVRGGEQFF. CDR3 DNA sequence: TGTGCCAGCAGCACCGTCAGGGGGGGGGAGCAGTTCTTC.

CDR3 in DNA: TGTGCCAGCAGCTCGGGGGACACAGATACGCAGTATTTT. Its protein is CASSSGDTDTQYF. The chain carries TRBV12-3 or TRBV12-4 and TRBJ2-3; D is possibly TRBD2 (6 bases). V was clipped by 6 bases and J by 2 bases, with 9 bases between them. CDR3 length: 13 amino acids.

CDR3 nucleotide sequence: TGTGCCAGCAGCTTAAGTTGGGAACAAAAAAACAATGAGCAGTTCTTC. This translates into CASSLSWEQKNNEQFF. This chain joins TRBV7-9 and TRBJ2-1; no reliable D call. The CDR3 has 16 residues. Trimming left V 2 bases short and J 5 bases short, with 16 bases between. CDR1 and CDR2 from the germline V gene are SEHNR and FQNEAQ (reference sequence). Complete variable domain (other parts from reference TRBV7-9 and TRBJ2-1): DTGVSQNPRHKITKRGQNVTFRCDPISEHNRLYWYRQTLGQGPEFLTYFQNEAQLEKSRLLSDRFSAERPKGSFSTLEIQRTEQGDSAMYLCASSLSWEQKNNEQFFGPGTRLTVL.

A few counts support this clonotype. In DNA, the CDR3 is TGTGCCAGCAGCGTACTAGCGGGGGGAAGAGATACGCAGTATTTT. This sequence encodes CASSVLAGGRDTQYF. The chain couples TRBV7-2 to TRBJ2-3; 12 positions match TRBD2. Germline values: CDR1 SGHTA, CDR2 FQGNSA. The CDR3 is 15 residues long. J was trimmed by 5 bases and V by 5 bases; bases with no gene match: 5.

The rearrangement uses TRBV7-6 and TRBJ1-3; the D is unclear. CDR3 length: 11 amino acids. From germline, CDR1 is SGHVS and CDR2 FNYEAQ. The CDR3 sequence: CAGRTGNTIYF. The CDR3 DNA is TGTGCAGGGCGTACTGGAAACACCATATATTTT.

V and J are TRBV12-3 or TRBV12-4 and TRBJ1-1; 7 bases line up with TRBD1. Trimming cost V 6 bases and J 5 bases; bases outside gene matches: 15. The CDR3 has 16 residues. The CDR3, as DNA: TGTGCCAGCAGGAATCCAGTTTCGGTCAGGGGGACTGAAGCTTTCTTT. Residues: CASRNPVSVRGTEAFF.

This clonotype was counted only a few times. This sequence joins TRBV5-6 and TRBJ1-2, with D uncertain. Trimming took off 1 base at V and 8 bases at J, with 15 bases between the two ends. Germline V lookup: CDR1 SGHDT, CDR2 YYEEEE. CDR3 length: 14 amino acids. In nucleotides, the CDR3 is TGTGCCAGCAGCTTGCGTGCGGGCGCGGGGGGCTACACCTTC. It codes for CASSLRAGAGGYTF. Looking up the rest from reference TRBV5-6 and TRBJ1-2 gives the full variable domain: DAGVTQSPTHLIKTRGQQVTLRCSPKSGHDTVSWYQQALGQGPQFIFQYYEEEERQRGNFPDRFSGHQFPNYSSELNVNALLLGDSALYLCASSLRAGAGGYTFGSGTRLTVV.

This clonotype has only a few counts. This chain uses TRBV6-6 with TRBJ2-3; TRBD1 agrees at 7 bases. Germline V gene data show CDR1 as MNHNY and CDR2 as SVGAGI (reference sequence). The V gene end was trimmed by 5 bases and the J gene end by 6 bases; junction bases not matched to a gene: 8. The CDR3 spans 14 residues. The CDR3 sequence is CASSAGTAGDTQYF. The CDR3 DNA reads TGTGCCAGCAGTGCCGGGACAGCTGGGGATACGCAGTATTTT.

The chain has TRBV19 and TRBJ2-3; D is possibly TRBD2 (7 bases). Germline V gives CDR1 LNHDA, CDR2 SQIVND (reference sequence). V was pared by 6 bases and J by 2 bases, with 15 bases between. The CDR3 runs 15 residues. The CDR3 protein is CASSVVGGPTDTQYF. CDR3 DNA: TGTGCCAGTAGCGTGGTCGGGGGGCCCACAGATACGCAGTATTTT.